This passage covers 6 T cell receptor beta chains from one sample sequenced in a study of blood T cell repertoires in COVID-19. Profiling relied on immunoSEQ multiplex PCR, and the TCRdb table lists in-frame clones only, not all of them. Altogether around 290,000 clones are present, roughly 91% being singletons, with the ten largest covering approximately 4.2%. Sequencing was done on a sample of peripheral blood. All receptors derive from a man aged 35-49 years with acute or convalescent COVID-19.

The V and J genes are TRBV3-1 (or the pseudogene TRBV3-2) and TRBJ2-7; no definite D call. Germline V gene sequence: CDR1 LGHDT, CDR2 YNNKEL (reference sequence). V was cut by 3 bases and J by 3 bases, with 3 bases left in between. The CDR3 is 11 residues long. The CDR3 sequence is CASSHRYEQYF. The CDR3 bases are TGTGCCAGCAGCCATCGCTACGAGCAGTACTTC.

The chain couples TRBV12-3 or TRBV12-4 to TRBJ1-4, with D unresolved. The CDR3 loop spans 12 amino acids. Trimming shortened V by 3 bases and J by 8 bases, and 7 bases separated the two germline ends. CDR3 residues: CASSLLSEKLFF. Here the CDR3 DNA reads TGTGCCAGCAGTTTGCTATCAGAAAAACTGTTTTTT.

V is TRBV11-2 and J is TRBJ2-1; TRBD2 agrees at 8 bases. The CDR3 extends over 14 amino acids. With 1 base clipped from V and 9 bases from J, the junction kept 5 bases outside the gene matches. The germline CDR1 and CDR2 sequences are SGHAT and FQNNGV. The CDR3 coding sequence is TGTGCCAGCAGCTTAGGAGCGGGGGTTTTTGAGCAGTTCTTC. Protein sequence: CASSLGAGVFEQFF.

The chain links TRBV2 to TRBJ1-2; D uncertain. CDR1 is SNHLY and CDR2 is FYNNEI in the germline V gene. Between the trimmed V and J ends, which lost 4 bases and 4 bases, there was a span of 7 bases. This CDR3 has 12 amino acids. Written as DNA, the CDR3 is TGTGCCAGCAGTGTGCCAGGCTATGGCTACACCTTC. It codes for CASSVPGYGYTF.

The chain recombines TRBV3-1 (or the pseudogene TRBV3-2) with TRBJ1-1; 8 positions match TRBD1. V lost 1 base, J lost 2 bases, and 6 bases stayed unmatched. Germline values: CDR1 LGHDT, CDR2 YNNKEL (reference sequence). This CDR3 is 16 amino acids long. CDR3 amino acids: CASSQASGTGNTEAFF. The DNA of the CDR3 is TGTGCCAGCAGCCAAGCCTCCGGGACAGGTAACACTGAAGCTTTCTTT.

This chain connects TRBV9 to TRBJ2-7, with 10 bases lining up with TRBD1. The V and J ends lost 9 bases and 5 bases, in that order; junction bases with no gene match: 8. The germline V gene has CDR1 SGDLS and CDR2 YYNGEE. The CDR3 is 13 amino acids. CDR3: CAITPGQGNEQYF. In DNA, the CDR3 is TGTGCCATTACTCCGGGACAGGGGAACGAGCAGTACTTC.